This passage covers 8 T cell receptor beta chains from one sample sequenced in a study of breast tumors, draining lymph nodes, adjacent tissues. TCRdb processed the multiplex PCR reads anew with MiXCR; each CDR3 protein has one entry. The table shows 150,000 to 200,000 distinct CDR3 sequences, with around 33% occurring only once. Axillary draining lymph nodes of breast cancer patients supplied the node samples. Sequences were obtained from axillary lymph node tissue. These receptors came from a female donor with breast cancer. Some clones in this sample may be carry-over from other donors' samples.

This clonotype was counted many times. The chain uses TRBV10-3 and TRBJ2-1, with 14 bases matching TRBD2. The germline V gene encodes CDR1 ENHRY and CDR2 SYGVKD. The junction had 5 bases not matched to a gene; V was cut back by 11 bases and J by 5 bases. The CDR3 length is 14 residues. CDR3 in amino acids: CAARTSGGNNEQFF. In DNA form, the CDR3 reads TGTGCCGCCCGGACTAGCGGGGGGAACAATGAGCAGTTCTTC.

In its sample, this clonotype was seen many times. The V gene is TRBV30, the J gene TRBJ2-1; D is uncertain. Per the germline V gene, CDR1 is GTSNPN and CDR2 is SVGIG (reference sequence). The CDR3 has 14 residues. V dropped 2 bases and J dropped 2 bases, with 10 bases sitting between them. This CDR3 reads CAWSLALTYNEQFF. The CDR3 DNA sequence: TGTGCCTGGAGTCTGGCCTTAACCTACAATGAGCAGTTCTTC.

The chain carries TRBV12-3 or TRBV12-4 and TRBJ2-2; 8 nucleotides agree with TRBD1. V dropped 4 bases and J dropped 6; count of bases not matched to a gene: 10. The CDR3 spans 16 residues. The DNA for the CDR3 is TGTGCCAGCAGTTCGGTTTCCAGGGGGCCAGCCGGGGAGCTGTTTTTT. Residues: CASSSVSRGPAGELFF.

As for this clonotype: One end of the junction varies from germline; a read error may be responsible. The chain couples TRBV10-3 to TRBJ1-3, with TRBD1 matching 7 bases. Germline CDR1 is ENHRY and CDR2 is SYGVKD. This CDR3 spans 11 amino acids. The CDR3 sequence is CAIRTGNTVYF. The CDR3 DNA follows: TGTGCCATAAGGACAGGAAACACCGTATATTTT.

For this clonotype: The junction departs from germline at one end; a sequencing error may be responsible. The chain recombines TRBV11-2 with TRBJ1-1; D uncertain. CDR1 and CDR2 from the germline V gene are SGHAT and FQNNGV. The CDR3 is 13 amino acids. CDR3 coding DNA: TGTGCCGGCAGCTTGGGCCTGAACACTGAAGCTTTCTTT. Translating it yields CAGSLGLNTEAFF.

With regard to this clonotype: A single base separates this from a much larger clone, so it may be a read error. This chain joins TRBV28 and TRBJ1-2; D possibly corresponds to TRBD1 (6 bases). Trimming cost V 2 bases and J 8 bases, with 15 bases left between them. There are 14 residues in the CDR3. The V gene's germline CDR1 is MDHEN and CDR2 SYDVKM. The CDR3 DNA is TGTGCCAGCAGTTTAGGCAGGGGAAGGGGAGGCTACACCTTC. This encodes CASSLGRGRGGYTF.

This clonotype was seen a handful of times. The rearrangement links TRBV18 to TRBJ1-1, with a possible D match to TRBD1 (6 bases). Germline V gene data show CDR1 as KGHSH and CDR2 as LQKENI. The CDR3 runs to 11 residues. Trimming removed 3 bases at V and 11 bases at J, with 10 bases between. CDR3 loop: CASSPGQRAFF. The CDR3 region has the DNA TGTGCCAGCTCACCCGGACAGCGGGCTTTCTTT. The full variable domain, rest sourced from reference TRBV18 and TRBJ1-1, is NAGVMQNPRHLVRRRGQEARLRCSPMKGHSHVYWYRQLPEEGLKFMVYLQKENIIDESGMPKERFSAEFPKEGPSILRIQQVVRGDSAAYFCASSPGQRAFFGQGTRLTVV.

This clonotype was counted at least ten times. V gene TRBV27 combines with J gene TRBJ2-2, with unresolved D. Trimming shortened V by 4 bases and J by 2 bases, and 5 bases separated the two germline ends. Germline loops: CDR1 MNHEY, CDR2 SMNVEV (reference sequence). The CDR3 has 13 residues. CDR3 in amino acids: CASSSINTGELFF. The CDR3 DNA reads as TGTGCCAGCAGTTCAATCAACACCGGGGAGCTGTTTTTT.